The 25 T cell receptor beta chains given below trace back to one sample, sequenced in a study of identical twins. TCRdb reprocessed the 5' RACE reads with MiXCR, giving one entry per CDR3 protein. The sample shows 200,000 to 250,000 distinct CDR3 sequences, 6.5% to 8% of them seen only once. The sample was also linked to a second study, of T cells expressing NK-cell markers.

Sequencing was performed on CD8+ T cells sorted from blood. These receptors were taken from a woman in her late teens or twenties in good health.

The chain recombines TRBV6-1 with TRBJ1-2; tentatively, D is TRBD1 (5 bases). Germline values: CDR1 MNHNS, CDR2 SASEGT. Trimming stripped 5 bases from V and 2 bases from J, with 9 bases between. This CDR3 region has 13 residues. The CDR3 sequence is CASSRWGNYGYTF. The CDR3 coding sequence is TGTGCCAGCAGTCGATGGGGGAACTATGGCTACACCTTC.

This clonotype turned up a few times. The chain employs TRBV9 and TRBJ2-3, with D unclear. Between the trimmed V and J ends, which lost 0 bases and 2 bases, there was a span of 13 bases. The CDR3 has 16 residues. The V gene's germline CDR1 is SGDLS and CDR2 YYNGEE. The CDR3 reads CASSVGVGTLTDTQYF. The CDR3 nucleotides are TGTGCCAGCAGCGTAGGGGTCGGCACCCTCACAGATACGCAGTATTTT.

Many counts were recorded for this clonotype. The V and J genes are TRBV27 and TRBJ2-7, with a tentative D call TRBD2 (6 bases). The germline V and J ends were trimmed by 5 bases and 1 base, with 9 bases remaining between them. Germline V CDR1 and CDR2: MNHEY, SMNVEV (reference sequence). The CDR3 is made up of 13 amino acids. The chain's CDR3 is CASSPTSSYEQYF. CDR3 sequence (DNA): TGTGCCAGCAGTCCGACTAGTTCCTACGAGCAGTACTTC.

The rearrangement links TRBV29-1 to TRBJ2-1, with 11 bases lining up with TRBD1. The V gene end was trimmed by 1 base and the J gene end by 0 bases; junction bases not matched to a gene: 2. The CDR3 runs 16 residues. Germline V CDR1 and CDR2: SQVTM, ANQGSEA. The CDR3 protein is CSVEGTGGISYNEQFF. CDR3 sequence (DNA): TGCAGCGTTGAAGGGACAGGGGGCATCTCCTACAATGAGCAGTTCTTC.

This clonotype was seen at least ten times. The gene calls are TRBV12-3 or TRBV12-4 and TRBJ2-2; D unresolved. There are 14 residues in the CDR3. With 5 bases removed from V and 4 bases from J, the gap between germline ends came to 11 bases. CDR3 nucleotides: TGTGCCAGCAGTGTCGTTGGGTTCACCGGGGAGCTGTTTTTT. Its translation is CASSVVGFTGELFF.

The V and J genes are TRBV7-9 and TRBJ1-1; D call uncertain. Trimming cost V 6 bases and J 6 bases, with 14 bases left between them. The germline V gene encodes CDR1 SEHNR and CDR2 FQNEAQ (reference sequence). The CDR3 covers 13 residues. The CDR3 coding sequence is TGTGCCAGCAGATCAGGACGTCTCCCTGAAGCTTTCTTT. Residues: CASRSGRLPEAFF.

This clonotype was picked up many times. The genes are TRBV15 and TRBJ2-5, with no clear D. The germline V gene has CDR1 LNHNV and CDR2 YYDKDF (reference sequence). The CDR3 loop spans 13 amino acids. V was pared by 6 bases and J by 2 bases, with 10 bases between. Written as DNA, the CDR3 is TGTGCCACCAGGCCGGGCGTTCAAGAGACCCAGTACTTC. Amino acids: CATRPGVQETQYF. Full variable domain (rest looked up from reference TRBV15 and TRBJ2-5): DAMVIQNPRYQVTQFGKPVTLSCSQTLNHNVMYWYQQKSSQAPKLLFHYYDKDFNNEADTPDNFQSRRPNTSFCFLDIRSPGLGDTAMYLCATRPGVQETQYFGPGTRLLVL.

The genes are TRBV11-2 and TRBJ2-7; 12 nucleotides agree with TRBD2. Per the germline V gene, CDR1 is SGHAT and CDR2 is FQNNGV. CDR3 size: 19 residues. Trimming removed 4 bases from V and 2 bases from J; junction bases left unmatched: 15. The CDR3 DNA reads TGTGCCAGCAGCTCCCGACACGCGGGGACTAGCGGGCTAACCTACGAGCAGTACTTC. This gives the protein CASSSRHAGTSGLTYEQYF.

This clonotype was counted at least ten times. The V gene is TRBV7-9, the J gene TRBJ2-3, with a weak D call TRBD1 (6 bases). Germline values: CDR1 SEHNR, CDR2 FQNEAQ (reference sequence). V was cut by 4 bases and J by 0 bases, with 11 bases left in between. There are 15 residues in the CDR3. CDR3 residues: CASSSDRSSTDTQYF. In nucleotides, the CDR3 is TGTGCCAGCAGCTCTGACAGGAGTAGCACAGATACGCAGTATTTT.

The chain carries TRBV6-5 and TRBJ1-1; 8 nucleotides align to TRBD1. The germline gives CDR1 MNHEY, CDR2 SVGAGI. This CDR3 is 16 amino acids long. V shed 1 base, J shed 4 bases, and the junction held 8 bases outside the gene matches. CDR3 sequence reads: CASSYFRGRLITEAFF. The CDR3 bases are TGTGCCAGCAGTTACTTCAGGGGGCGGTTAATCACTGAAGCTTTCTTT.

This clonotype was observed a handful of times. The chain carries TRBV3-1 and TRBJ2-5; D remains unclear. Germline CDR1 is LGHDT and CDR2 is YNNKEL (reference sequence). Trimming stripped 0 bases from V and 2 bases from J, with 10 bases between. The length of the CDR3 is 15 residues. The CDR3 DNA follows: TGTGCCAGCAGCCAAGATCTGTTGGTACAAGAGACCCAGTACTTC. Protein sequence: CASSQDLLVQETQYF.

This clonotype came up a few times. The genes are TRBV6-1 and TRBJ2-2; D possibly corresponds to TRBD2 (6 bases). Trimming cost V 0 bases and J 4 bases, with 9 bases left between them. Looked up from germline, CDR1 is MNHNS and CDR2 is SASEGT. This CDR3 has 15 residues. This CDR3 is CASSEAGTLTGELFF. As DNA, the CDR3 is TGTGCCAGCAGTGAAGCAGGGACTCTCACCGGGGAGCTGTTTTTT.

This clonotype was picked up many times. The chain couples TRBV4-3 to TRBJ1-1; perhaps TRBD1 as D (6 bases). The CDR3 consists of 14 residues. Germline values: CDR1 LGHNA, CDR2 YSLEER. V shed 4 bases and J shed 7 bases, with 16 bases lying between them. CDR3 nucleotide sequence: TGCGCCAGCAGCCCGGGCCAAGGGGGTGGTGAAGCTTTCTTT. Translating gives CASSPGQGGGEAFF.

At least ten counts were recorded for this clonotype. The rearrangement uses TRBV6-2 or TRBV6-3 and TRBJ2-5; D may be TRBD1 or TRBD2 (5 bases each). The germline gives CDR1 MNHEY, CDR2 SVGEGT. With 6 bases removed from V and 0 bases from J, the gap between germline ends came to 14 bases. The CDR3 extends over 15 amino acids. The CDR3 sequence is CASRPRDGHQETQYF. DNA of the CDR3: TGTGCCAGCAGGCCCAGGGACGGCCACCAAGAGACCCAGTACTTC.

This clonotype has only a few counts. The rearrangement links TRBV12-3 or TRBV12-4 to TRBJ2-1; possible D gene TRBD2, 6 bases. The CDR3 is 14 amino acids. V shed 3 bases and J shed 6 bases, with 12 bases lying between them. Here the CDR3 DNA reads TGTGCCAGCAGTTTCGGCGGGGACGGCAATGAGCAGTTCTTC. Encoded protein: CASSFGGDGNEQFF.

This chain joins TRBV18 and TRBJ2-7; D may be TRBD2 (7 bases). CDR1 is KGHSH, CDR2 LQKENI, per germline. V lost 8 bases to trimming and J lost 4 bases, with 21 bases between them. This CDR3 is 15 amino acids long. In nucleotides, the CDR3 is TGTGCCAGCCGAGGGGGGGACCGGGATTTATACGAGCAGTACTTC. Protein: CASRGGDRDLYEQYF.

DNA of the CDR3: TGTGCCAGCACCGAGGGGTCATCCTACAATGAGCAGTTCTTC. This encodes CASTEGSSYNEQFF. The gene calls are TRBV7-2 and TRBJ2-1, with D perhaps given as TRBD1 or TRBD2 (5 bases each). V was clipped by 7 bases and J by 1 base, with 11 bases between them. The CDR3 runs to 14 residues. The germline gives CDR1 SGHTA, CDR2 FQGNSA.

This CDR3 reads CASSSPGEGRDEQYF. CDR3 bases: TGTGCCAGCAGCTCCCCGGGGGAGGGGCGGGACGAGCAGTACTTC. The rearrangement joins TRBV7-9 to TRBJ2-7, with 7 positions matching TRBD2. Germline V CDR1 and CDR2: SEHNR, FQNEAQ (reference sequence). V was clipped by 4 bases and J by 5 bases; unmatched bases: 11. This CDR3 region has 15 residues.

The CDR3 protein is CASSQELGPYYNEQFF. CDR3 sequence (DNA): TGTGCCAGCAGCCAAGAATTGGGACCATACTACAATGAGCAGTTCTTC. This rearrangement joins TRBV14 to TRBJ2-1; D is perhaps TRBD1 or TRBD2 (5 bases each). The CDR3 sequence is 16 residues long. Germline V gene lookup returns CDR1 SGHDN and CDR2 FVKESK. V lost 0 bases, J lost 3 bases, and 12 bases lay in between.

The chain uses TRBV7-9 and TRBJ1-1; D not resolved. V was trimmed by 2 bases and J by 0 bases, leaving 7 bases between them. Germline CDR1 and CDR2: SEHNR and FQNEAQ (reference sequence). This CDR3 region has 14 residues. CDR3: CASSLLLMNTEAFF. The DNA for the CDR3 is TGTGCCAGCAGCTTACTCTTGATGAACACTGAAGCTTTCTTT.

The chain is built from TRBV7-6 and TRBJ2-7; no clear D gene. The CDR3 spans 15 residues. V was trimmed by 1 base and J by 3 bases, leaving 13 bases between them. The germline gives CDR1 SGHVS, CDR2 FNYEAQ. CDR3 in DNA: TGTGCCAGCAGCTTAGGCGACGACCCCAGCTACGAGCAGTACTTC. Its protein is CASSLGDDPSYEQYF.

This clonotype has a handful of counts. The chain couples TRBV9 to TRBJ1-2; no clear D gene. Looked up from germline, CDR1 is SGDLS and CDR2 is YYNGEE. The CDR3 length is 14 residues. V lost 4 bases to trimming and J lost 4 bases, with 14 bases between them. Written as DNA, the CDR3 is TGTGCCAGCAGCTCCGGGGAGGGAGGCTATGGCTACACCTTC. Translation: CASSSGEGGYGYTF.

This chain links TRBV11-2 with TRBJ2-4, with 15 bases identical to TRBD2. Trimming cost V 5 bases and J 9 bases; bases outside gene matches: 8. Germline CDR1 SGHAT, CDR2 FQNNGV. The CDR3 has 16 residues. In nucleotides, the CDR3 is TGTGCCAGCAGCGAAGGACTAGCGGGGGGGCAGAGCATTCAGTACTTC. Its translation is CASSEGLAGGQSIQYF.

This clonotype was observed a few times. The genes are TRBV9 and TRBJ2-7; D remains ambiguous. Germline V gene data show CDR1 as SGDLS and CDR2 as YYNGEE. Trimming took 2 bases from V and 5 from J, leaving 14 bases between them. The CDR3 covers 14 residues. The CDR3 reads CASSVADGYNEQYF. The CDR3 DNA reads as TGTGCCAGCAGCGTTGCCGATGGTTACAACGAGCAGTACTTC.

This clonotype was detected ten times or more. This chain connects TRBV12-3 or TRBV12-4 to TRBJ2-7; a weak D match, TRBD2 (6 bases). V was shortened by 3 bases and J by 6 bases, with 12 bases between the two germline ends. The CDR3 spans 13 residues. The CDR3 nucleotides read TGTGCCAGCAGTTTTACACTAGCTTTCGAGCAGTACTTC. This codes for CASSFTLAFEQYF.